Below, 24 T cell receptor beta chains from the same sample are listed, as sequenced in a study of naive and memory T cell subsets. An equimolar mix of two oligonucleotides served as the beta constant-region primer for TRBC1 and TRBC2. A single record per CDR3 protein comes from TCRdb applying MiXCR to the UMI-ligation and nested PCR reads. The table records roughly 91,000 distinct CDR3 sequences, about an eighth of them present only once. The sequenced sample was central memory CD4+ T cells from blood. The receptors originated from a human donor in good health.

This clonotype was counted between two and nine times. The rearrangement links TRBV7-2 to TRBJ2-7, with a tentative D call TRBD2 (5 bases). The V end lost 5 bases, the J end lost 4 bases, and 15 bases lay between the germline ends. Per the germline V gene, CDR1 is SGHTA and CDR2 is FQGNSA. The CDR3 is 14 amino acids. CDR3 amino acids: CASSLPGKPYEQYF. The CDR3 DNA reads as TGTGCCAGCAGCCTCCCGGGGAAACCTTACGAGCAGTACTTC.

This clonotype was seen ten or more times. J is TRBJ2-7 and V is TRBV7-2; 8 bases align to TRBD2. The CDR3 contains 16 residues. Germline CDR1 is SGHTA and CDR2 is FQGNSA. The V segment lost 2 bases and the J segment 4 bases; nucleotides outside the gene matches: 10. The CDR3 here is CASSLLSGVMIYEQYF. DNA of the CDR3: TGTGCCAGCAGCTTACTTAGCGGGGTGATGATTTACGAGCAGTACTTC.

A few counts support this clonotype. The chain is built from TRBV18 and TRBJ2-2; the match to TRBD1 covers 8 bases. Germline V gives CDR1 KGHSH, CDR2 LQKENI. Trimming cost V 5 bases and J 3 bases; bases outside gene matches: 2. The CDR3 has 14 residues. In DNA, the CDR3 is TGTGCCAGCTCATCGGACAGGGACACCGGGGAGCTGTTTTTT. Translated, it gives CASSSDRDTGELFF.

The chain joins TRBV5-4 to TRBJ2-1, with TRBD2 as a possible D gene (5 bases). The ends were cut back, 4 bases at V and 6 bases at J, with 14 bases in the middle. Germline V gene data show CDR1 as SGHNT and CDR2 as YYREEE (reference sequence). There are 14 residues in the CDR3. CDR3 in amino acids: CASSGGTPSNEQFF. The CDR3 region has the DNA TGTGCCAGCAGCGGAGGAACGCCTTCCAATGAGCAGTTCTTC.

This clonotype was counted ten times or more. J is TRBJ2-4 and V is TRBV11-2, with D possibly being TRBD2 (6 bases). Germline loops: CDR1 SGHAT, CDR2 FQNNGV. Trimming shortened V by 5 bases and J by 1 base, and 12 bases separated the two germline ends. This CDR3 comprises 15 residues. In DNA, the CDR3 is TGTGCCAGCAGCCTCAGCGGGCCCGCCAAAAACATTCAGTACTTC. It codes for CASSLSGPAKNIQYF.

Written as DNA, the CDR3 is TGTGCCAGCAGCTTACAGGGGGCAACCGGGGAGCTGTTTTTT. This encodes CASSLQGATGELFF. The rearrangement links TRBV7-9 to TRBJ2-2; 8 positions match TRBD1. The germline CDR1 and CDR2 sequences are SEHNR and FQNEAQ (reference sequence). Trimming cost V 2 bases and J 5 bases; bases outside gene matches: 1. The CDR3 contains 14 residues.

Remarks on this clonotype: A much larger clone differs from this one at a single base, so this may be a read error. The chain is built from TRBV5-5 and TRBJ2-3, with 13 bases matching TRBD2. The CDR3 contains 16 residues. J was trimmed by 6 bases and V by 3 bases; bases with no gene match: 7. Germline V lookup: CDR1 SGHKS, CDR2 YYEKEE (reference sequence). The CDR3 loop reads CASSSRTSGRSDTQYF. In nucleotides, the CDR3 is TGTGCCAGCAGCTCGCGGACTAGCGGGAGATCGGATACGCAGTATTTT.

This clonotype was detected ten times or more. The gene calls are TRBV20-1 and TRBJ1-1, with a weak D call TRBD1 (5 bases). The germline CDR1 and CDR2 sequences are DFQATT and SNEGSKA (reference sequence). Trimming left V 6 bases short and J 3 bases short, with 20 bases between. The CDR3 consists of 15 residues. DNA of the CDR3: TGCAGTGCCCCCTCACTCGGGGGATTGTACACTGAAGCTTTCTTT. Protein: CSAPSLGGLYTEAFF.

This sequence joins TRBV12-3 or TRBV12-4 and TRBJ1-1; 8 bases line up with TRBD1. Trimming took 6 bases from V and 6 from J; bases not matched to a gene: 18. The CDR3 extends over 17 amino acids. The CDR3 reads CASRYMPGQGGQAEAFF. In DNA form, the CDR3 reads TGTGCCAGCAGATATATGCCCGGACAGGGAGGTCAGGCTGAAGCTTTCTTT.

The sample holds many counts of this clonotype. V is TRBV4-1 and J is TRBJ1-1; D gene ambiguous. Trimming left V 0 bases short and J 1 base short, with 9 bases between. CDR1 is MGHRA, CDR2 YSYEKL, per germline. The CDR3 covers 15 residues. The CDR3 loop is CASSQDWAANTEAFF. In nucleotides, the CDR3 is TGCGCCAGCAGCCAAGATTGGGCAGCGAACACTGAAGCTTTCTTT.

This clonotype occurred a few times. The chain uses TRBV5-1 and TRBJ2-3; 11 bases map to TRBD2. The germline V gene has CDR1 SGHRS and CDR2 YFSETQ. V was clipped by 3 bases and J by 2 bases; unmatched bases: 5. The CDR3 loop spans 16 amino acids. CDR3 nucleotides: TGCGCCAGCAGCTCGGGACTAGCGGCAGACACAGATACGCAGTATTTT. Translation gives CASSSGLAADTDTQYF.

V and J are TRBV20-1 and TRBJ1-5, with a tentative D call TRBD1 (5 bases). Germline V CDR1 and CDR2: DFQATT, SNEGSKA (reference sequence). Trimming pared 3 bases from V and 9 bases from J, leaving 18 bases between. This CDR3 contains 14 residues. This CDR3 reads CSASTGDFFWPQHF. The CDR3 DNA reads as TGCAGTGCTAGTACCGGGGACTTCTTCTGGCCCCAGCATTTT.

The sample holds a few counts of this clonotype. The CDR3 sequence: CASTLTGGSSYEQYF. The CDR3 region has the DNA TGTGCCAGCACCTTAACTGGCGGGAGCTCCTACGAGCAGTACTTC. The J gene is TRBJ2-7, the V gene TRBV6-5, with TRBD2 matching 7 bases. The CDR3 has 15 amino acids. J was trimmed by 0 bases and V by 7 bases; bases with no gene match: 9. The germline V gene has CDR1 MNHEY and CDR2 SVGAGI.

The V gene is TRBV10-1, the J gene TRBJ2-5; 7 bases match TRBD2. Trimming removed 6 bases from V and 4 bases from J; junction bases left unmatched: 5. Germline V lookup: CDR1 WNHNN, CDR2 SYGVQD (reference sequence). The CDR3 covers 13 residues. This CDR3 reads CASSQRERETQYF. CDR3 in DNA: TGCGCCAGCAGCCAGCGGGAAAGAGAGACCCAGTACTTC.

This clonotype was counted a few times. The V call is TRBV18, the J call TRBJ1-4; no clear D. The CDR3 totals 15 residues. Germline-derived CDR1 and CDR2 are KGHSH and LQKENI. V was clipped by 0 bases and J by 8 bases, with 13 bases between them. CDR3 protein: CASSPPAQTDEKLFF. The CDR3 DNA is TGTGCCAGCTCACCACCCGCCCAGACGGACGAAAAACTGTTTTTT.

At least ten counts were recorded for this clonotype. The chain is built from TRBV5-1 and TRBJ2-5; D not certain. CDR3 length: 16 amino acids. V gave up 4 bases and J gave up 4 bases, with 20 bases separating them. CDR1 is SGHRS, CDR2 YFSETQ, per germline. The CDR3 loop is CASSRDTPSTLETQYF. The CDR3 DNA reads as TGCGCCAGCAGCAGAGATACTCCTTCAACCTTAGAGACCCAGTACTTC.

This chain joins TRBV12-3 or TRBV12-4 and TRBJ2-1, with a tentative D call TRBD2 (5 bases). Trimming removed 3 bases from V and 2 bases from J, with 14 bases in between. The CDR3 covers 16 residues. This chain's CDR3 is CASSFYLAETYNEQFF. The CDR3 DNA follows: TGTGCCAGCAGTTTTTATCTAGCAGAAACCTACAATGAGCAGTTCTTC.

This clonotype was seen at least ten times. This CDR3 reads CASSQAQGYSYEQYF. CDR3 sequence (DNA): TGTGCCAGCAGCCAGGCACAGGGCTACTCCTACGAGCAGTACTTC. The V and J genes are TRBV3-1 and TRBJ2-7; tentative D call: TRBD1 (6 bases). Deletions cut 3 bases from V and 0 bases from J, with 12 bases between. This CDR3 has 15 residues. Germline lookup yields CDR1 LGHDT and CDR2 YNNKEL (reference sequence).

This clonotype was picked up many times. This rearrangement joins TRBV7-3 to TRBJ2-6, with TRBD1 as a possible D gene (5 bases). Trimming took off 4 bases at V and 0 bases at J, with 10 bases between the two ends. The germline V gene encodes CDR1 SGHTA and CDR2 FQGTGA. This CDR3 is built from 16 residues. CDR3 sequence: CASSSDRYSGANVLTF. DNA for the CDR3: TGTGCCAGCAGCTCCGACAGATACTCTGGGGCCAACGTCCTGACTTTC.

The rearrangement links TRBV12-3 or TRBV12-4 to TRBJ2-2, with 7 bases aligning to TRBD1. V shed 3 bases, J shed 4 bases, and the junction held 2 bases outside the gene matches. CDR3 length equals 14 residues. The CDR3: CASSFGQVTGELFF. The CDR3 nucleotides read TGTGCCAGCAGTTTCGGACAGGTCACCGGGGAGCTGTTTTTT.

The chain uses TRBV4-3 and TRBJ2-1, with 7 bases that match TRBD2. Trimming took 0 bases from V and 0 from J; bases not matched to a gene: 8. From germline, CDR1 is LGHNA and CDR2 YSLEER. The CDR3 has 18 amino acids. Here the CDR3 reads CASSQDREDWSSYNEQFF. CDR3 DNA sequence: TGCGCCAGCAGCCAAGATCGGGAGGACTGGAGCTCCTACAATGAGCAGTTCTTC.

This sequence joins TRBV4-3 and TRBJ1-1; TRBD1 is a possible D gene (5 bases). The ends were cut back, 0 bases at V and 10 bases at J, with 12 bases in the middle. This CDR3 region has 13 residues. The germline V gene encodes CDR1 LGHNA and CDR2 YSLEER. CDR3 region: CASSQDITGGAFF. In nucleotides, the CDR3 is TGCGCCAGCAGCCAAGATATTACCGGGGGAGCTTTCTTT.

The chain combines TRBV2 with TRBJ1-1, with 8 bases fitting TRBD1. Germline trimming cut 7 bases from V and 6 bases from J; bases unmatched to any gene: 7. Looked up from germline, CDR1 is SNHLY and CDR2 is FYNNEI. The CDR3 covers 13 residues. The CDR3 here is CASNGQGRPEAFF. The CDR3 DNA reads TGTGCCAGCAATGGACAGGGACGGCCTGAAGCTTTCTTT.

The rearrangement links TRBV7-8 to TRBJ2-2, with D perhaps TRBD2 (6 bases). The germline V gene has CDR1 SGHVS and CDR2 FQNEAQ. This CDR3 spans 16 amino acids. V was shortened by 1 base and J by 2 bases, with 11 bases between the two germline ends. The CDR3 spells CASSLDIGGNTGELFF. The CDR3 nucleotides read TGTGCCAGCAGCTTAGATATCGGGGGTAACACCGGGGAGCTGTTTTTT.